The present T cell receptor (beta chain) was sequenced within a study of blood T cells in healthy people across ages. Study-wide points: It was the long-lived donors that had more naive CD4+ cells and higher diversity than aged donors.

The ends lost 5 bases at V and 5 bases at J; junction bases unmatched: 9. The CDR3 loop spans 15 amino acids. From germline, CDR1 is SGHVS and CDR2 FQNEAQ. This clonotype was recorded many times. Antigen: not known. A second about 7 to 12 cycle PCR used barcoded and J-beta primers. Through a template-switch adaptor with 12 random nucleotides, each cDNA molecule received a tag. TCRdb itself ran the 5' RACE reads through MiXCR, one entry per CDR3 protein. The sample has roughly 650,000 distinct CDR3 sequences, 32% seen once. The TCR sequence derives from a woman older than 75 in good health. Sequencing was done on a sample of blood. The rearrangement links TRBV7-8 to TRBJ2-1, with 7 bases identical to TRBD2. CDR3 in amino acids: CASSLLGGGNNEQFF. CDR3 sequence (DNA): TGTGCCAGCAGCCTCCTGGGGGGGGGAAACAATGAGCAGTTCTTC.